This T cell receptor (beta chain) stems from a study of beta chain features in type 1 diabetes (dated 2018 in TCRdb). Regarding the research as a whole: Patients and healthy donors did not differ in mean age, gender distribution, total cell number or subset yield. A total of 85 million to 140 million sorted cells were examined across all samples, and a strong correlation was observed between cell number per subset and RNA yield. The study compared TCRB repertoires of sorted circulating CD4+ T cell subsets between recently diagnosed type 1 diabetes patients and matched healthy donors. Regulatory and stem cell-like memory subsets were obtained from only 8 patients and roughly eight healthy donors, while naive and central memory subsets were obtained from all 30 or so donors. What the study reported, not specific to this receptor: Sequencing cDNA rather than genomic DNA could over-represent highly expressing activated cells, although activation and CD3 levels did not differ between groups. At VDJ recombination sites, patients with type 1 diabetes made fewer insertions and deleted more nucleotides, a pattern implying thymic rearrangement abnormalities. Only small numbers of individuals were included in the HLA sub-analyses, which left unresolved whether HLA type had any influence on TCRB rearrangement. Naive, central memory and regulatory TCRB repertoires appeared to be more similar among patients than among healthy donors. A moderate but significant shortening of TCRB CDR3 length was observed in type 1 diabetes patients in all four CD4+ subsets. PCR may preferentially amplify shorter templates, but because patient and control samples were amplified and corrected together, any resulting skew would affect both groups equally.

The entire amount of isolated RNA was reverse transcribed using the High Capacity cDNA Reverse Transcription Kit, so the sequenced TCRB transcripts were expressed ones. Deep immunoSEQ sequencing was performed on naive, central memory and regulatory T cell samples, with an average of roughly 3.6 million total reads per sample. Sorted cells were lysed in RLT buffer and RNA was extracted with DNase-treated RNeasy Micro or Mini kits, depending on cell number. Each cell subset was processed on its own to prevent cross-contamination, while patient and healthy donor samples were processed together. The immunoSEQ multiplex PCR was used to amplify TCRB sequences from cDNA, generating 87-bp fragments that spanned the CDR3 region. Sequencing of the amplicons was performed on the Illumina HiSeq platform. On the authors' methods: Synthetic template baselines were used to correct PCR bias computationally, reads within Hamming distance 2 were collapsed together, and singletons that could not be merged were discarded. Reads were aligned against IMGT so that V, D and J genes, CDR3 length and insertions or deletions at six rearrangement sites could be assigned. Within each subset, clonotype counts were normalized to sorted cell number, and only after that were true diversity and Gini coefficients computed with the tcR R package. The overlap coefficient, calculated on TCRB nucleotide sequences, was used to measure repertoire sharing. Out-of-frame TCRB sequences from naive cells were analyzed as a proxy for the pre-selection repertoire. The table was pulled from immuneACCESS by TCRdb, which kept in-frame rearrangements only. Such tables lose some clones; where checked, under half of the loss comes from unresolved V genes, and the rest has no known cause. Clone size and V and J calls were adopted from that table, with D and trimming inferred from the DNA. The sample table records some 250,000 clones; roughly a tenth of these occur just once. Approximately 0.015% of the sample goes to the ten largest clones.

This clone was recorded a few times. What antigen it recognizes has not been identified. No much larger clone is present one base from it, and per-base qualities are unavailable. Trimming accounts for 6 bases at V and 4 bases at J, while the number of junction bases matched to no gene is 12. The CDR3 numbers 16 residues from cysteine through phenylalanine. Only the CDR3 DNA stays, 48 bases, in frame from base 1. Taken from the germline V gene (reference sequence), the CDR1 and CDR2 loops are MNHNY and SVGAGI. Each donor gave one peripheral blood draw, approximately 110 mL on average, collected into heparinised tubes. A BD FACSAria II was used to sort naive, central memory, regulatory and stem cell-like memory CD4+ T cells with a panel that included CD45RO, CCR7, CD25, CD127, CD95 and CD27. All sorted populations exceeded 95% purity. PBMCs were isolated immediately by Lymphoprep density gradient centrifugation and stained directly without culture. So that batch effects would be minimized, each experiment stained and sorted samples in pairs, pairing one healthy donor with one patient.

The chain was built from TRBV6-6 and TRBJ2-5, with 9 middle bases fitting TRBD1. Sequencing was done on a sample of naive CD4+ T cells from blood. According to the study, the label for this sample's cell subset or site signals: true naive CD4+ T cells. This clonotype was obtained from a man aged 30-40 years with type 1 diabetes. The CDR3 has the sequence CASSQRQGDGPETQYF. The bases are TGTGCCAGCAGCCAACGACAGGGGGACGGTCCAGAGACCCAGTACTTC.